The T cell receptor beta chain under discussion was sequenced for a study of blood T cells in healthy people across ages. Germline loops: CDR1 MNHEY, CDR2 SVGAGI. J was trimmed by 5 bases and V by 6 bases; bases with no gene match: 9. The CDR3 consists of 15 residues. Alongside a J-beta primer mix, a sample-barcoded 5' primer served in a second PCR lasting 7 to 11 cycles. All cDNA molecules were each tagged by a template-switch adaptor with 12 random nucleotides. In TCRdb, the 5' RACE reads were re-called with MiXCR into one record per CDR3 protein. In the table there are roughly 930,000 distinct CDR3 sequences, roughly 48% of which are singletons. This clonotype occurred a few times. Each sample gave at least 6.5 million isolated PBMCs.

This chain connects TRBV6-5 to TRBJ1-4, with TRBD1 matching over 7 bases. This receptor was taken from a man aged 30 to 39 in good health. What was sequenced was blood. In nucleotides, the CDR3 is TGTGCCAGCAGCCCCAGGGGGGGGGCCAATGAAAAACTGTTTTTT. It is translated as CASSPRGGANEKLFF.